The 28 T cell receptor beta chains reported below all come from one sample, sequenced in a study of blood T cell repertoires in COVID-19. Profiled with immunoSEQ multiplex PCR; TCRdb holds only in-frame clones, not every one. The table includes approximately 170,000 clones, around 91% detected once. Sample: PBMCs or T cells enriched from blood (not recorded which). These receptors all come from a woman aged 18-29 years who had recovered from COVID-19.

A word on this clone: The identical CDR3 is also encoded by other nucleotide sequences in the sample. The chain's CDR3 is CASSLSWLAGAEQYF. DNA of the CDR3: TGTGCCAGCAGTTTATCGTGGCTAGCGGGAGCGGAGCAGTACTTC. The chain has TRBV27 and TRBJ2-7, with 10 bases fitting TRBD2. The CDR3 sequence is 15 residues long. Trimming took 0 bases from V and 7 from J; bases not matched to a gene: 6. Germline V lookup: CDR1 MNHEY, CDR2 SMNVEV (reference sequence).

CDR3 residues: CASSPNGWRENVETQYF. In DNA form, the CDR3 reads TGTGCCAGCAGCCCCAATGGATGGCGGGAGAACGTGGAGACCCAGTACTTC. The rearrangement uses TRBV7-2 and TRBJ2-5; TRBD2 agrees at 7 bases. V trimming: 5 bases; J trimming: 5 bases; junction bases outside the gene matches: 17. The CDR3 extends over 17 amino acids. Germline V gene data show CDR1 as SGHTA and CDR2 as FQGNSA.

The CDR3 DNA follows: TGTGCCAGCAGCCCCTCCCGGGAGTTCTCCTACGAGCAGTACTTC. This gives the protein CASSPSREFSYEQYF. The chain employs TRBV3-1 (or the pseudogene TRBV3-2) and TRBJ2-7, with D tentatively TRBD2 (6 bases). V was shortened by 4 bases and J by 0 bases, with 13 bases between the two germline ends. Germline V gene data show CDR1 as LGHDT and CDR2 as YNNKEL (reference sequence). The CDR3 is 15 amino acids.

The V call is TRBV3-1 (or the pseudogene TRBV3-2), the J call TRBJ2-2; 15 bases align to TRBD2. Trimming at V came to 4 bases and at J to 4 bases, leaving 1 base not matched to a gene. Germline-derived CDR1 and CDR2 are LGHDT and YNNKEL (reference sequence). CDR3 length: 16 amino acids. CDR3 amino acids: CASSLGLAGGTGELFF. For the CDR3, the DNA is TGTGCCAGCAGCCTGGGACTAGCGGGAGGCACCGGGGAGCTGTTTTTT.

This clone was seen only a few times. This sequence joins TRBV7-3 and TRBJ2-3, with 11 nucleotides matching TRBD2. CDR1 is SGHTA and CDR2 is FQGTGA in the germline V gene. Trimming at V came to 5 bases and at J to 4 bases, leaving 2 bases not matched to a gene. The CDR3 runs to 14 residues. The CDR3 loop reads CASSISGRADTQYF. CDR3 sequence (DNA): TGTGCCAGCAGCATTAGCGGGAGGGCAGATACGCAGTATTTT.

This chain joins TRBV30 and TRBJ1-6, with 9 bases matching TRBD1. V was clipped by 2 bases and J by 14 bases; unmatched bases: 31. There are 21 residues in the CDR3. Germline V gene sequence: CDR1 GTSNPN, CDR2 SVGIG (reference sequence). CDR3 coding DNA: TGTGCCTGGAGTCCCCATTACAGGGGGCTCAAAGCCCCCCCCGTGTTTGACACCCTCCACTTT. It encodes CAWSPHYRGLKAPPVFDTLHF.

The chain is built from TRBV20-1 and TRBJ2-7, with a possible D match to TRBD2 (6 bases). The germline V gene encodes CDR1 DFQATT and CDR2 SNEGSKA (reference sequence). This CDR3 region has 15 residues. Trimming cost V 3 bases and J 6 bases, with 21 bases left between them. DNA of the CDR3: TGCAGTGCTAGTGCACTAGCCAGCGACCGGGGCGAGCAGTACTTC. It encodes CSASALASDRGEQYF.

This rearrangement joins TRBV3-1 (or the pseudogene TRBV3-2) to TRBJ2-5; 7 bases match TRBD2. Germline V gives CDR1 LGHDT, CDR2 YNNKEL (reference sequence). The J segment lost 1 base and the V segment lost 3 bases, leaving 8 bases of the junction unmatched. This CDR3 is 16 amino acids long. This CDR3 is CASSHRLAGSQETQYF. The CDR3, as DNA: TGTGCCAGCAGCCACAGACTAGCAGGGTCCCAAGAGACCCAGTACTTC.

The rearrangement links TRBV28 to TRBJ2-6; 7 bases line up with TRBD2. The germline V gene has CDR1 MDHEN and CDR2 SYDVKM. V was clipped by 4 bases and J by 4 bases; unmatched bases: 13. The CDR3 contains 18 residues. CDR3 sequence reads: CASSSTRGRAAGANVLTF. The CDR3 coding sequence is TGTGCCAGCAGTTCCACCCGGGGGAGGGCTGCCGGGGCCAACGTCCTGACTTTC.

The chain couples TRBV7-9 to TRBJ2-5, with no clear D. Per germline, CDR1 SEHNR and CDR2 FQNEAQ (reference sequence). CDR3 size: 15 residues. Between the trimmed V and J ends, which lost 0 bases and 2 bases, there was a span of 10 bases. DNA of the CDR3: TGTGCCAGCAGCTTAGCGCTTGCCGGTCAAGAGACCCAGTACTTC. This codes for CASSLALAGQETQYF.

The gene calls are TRBV6-5 and TRBJ2-7; D is perhaps TRBD2 (6 bases). Trimming took off 6 bases at V and 6 bases at J, with 21 bases between the two ends. The CDR3 spans 15 residues. Germline V gene sequence: CDR1 MNHEY, CDR2 SVGAGI. CDR3 bases: TGTGCCAGCAGCGCCGTTGGAGTAGCGGAGGGCGAGCAGTACTTC. Residues: CASSAVGVAEGEQYF.

The rearrangement links TRBV19 to TRBJ2-1, with TRBD2 identical over 9 bases. Looked up from germline, CDR1 is LNHDA and CDR2 is SQIVND (reference sequence). CDR3 size: 14 residues. J gave up 0 bases and V 8 bases, and 2 bases lay outside the gene matches. This chain's CDR3 is CASGGLASYNEQFF. CDR3 DNA sequence: TGTGCCAGTGGGGGACTAGCCTCCTACAATGAGCAGTTCTTC.

The gene calls are TRBV6-5 and TRBJ2-1; TRBD1 aligns across 9 bases. The V gene's germline CDR1 is MNHEY and CDR2 SVGAGI. Trimming cost V 1 base and J 12 bases; bases outside gene matches: 13. The CDR3 length is 16 residues. Written as DNA, the CDR3 is TGTGCCAGCAGTTACTTGGGACAGGGTGGTGTACGGAGGCAGTTCTTC. As protein: CASSYLGQGGVRRQFF.

CDR3 amino acids: CSASHGTSYEQYF. CDR3 DNA: TGCAGTGCTAGTCACGGGACTTCCTACGAGCAGTACTTC. The rearrangement joins TRBV20-1 to TRBJ2-7, with D possibly TRBD2 on 6 matching bases. Trimming cost V 3 bases and J 1 base, with 10 bases left between them. The V gene's germline CDR1 is DFQATT and CDR2 SNEGSKA (reference sequence). The CDR3 has 13 amino acids.

The CDR3 spells CASSLVGGDQPQHF. The CDR3 coding sequence is TGTGCCAGCAGTTTAGTAGGGGGAGATCAGCCCCAGCATTTT. The gene calls are TRBV27 and TRBJ1-5; a weak D match, TRBD1 (6 bases). V was clipped by 2 bases and J by 5 bases, with 10 bases between them. This CDR3 is built from 14 residues. Germline V CDR1 and CDR2: MNHEY, SMNVEV (reference sequence).

This clone occurred a few times. The rearrangement joins TRBV7-9 to TRBJ1-4; no clear D. The germline V gene encodes CDR1 SEHNR and CDR2 FQNEAQ (reference sequence). The CDR3 totals 14 residues. The ends were cut back, 3 bases at V and 4 bases at J, with 9 bases in the middle. CDR3 bases: TGTGCCAGCAGCTTTGGAGGGTATAATGAAAAACTGTTTTTT. Translation: CASSFGGYNEKLFF.

V usage is TRBV7-8 and J usage is TRBJ1-1; tentative D call: TRBD1 (6 bases). The germline V and J ends were trimmed by 4 bases and 3 bases, with 9 bases remaining between them. This CDR3 spans 13 amino acids. Germline V CDR1 and CDR2: SGHVS, FQNEAQ. DNA of the CDR3: TGTGCCAGCAGCTCATACAGGGACACTGAAGCTTTCTTT. Translating gives CASSSYRDTEAFF.

This chain's CDR3 is CASSSHTSGIGNEQFF. In nucleotides, the CDR3 is TGTGCCAGCAGCTCGCATACTAGCGGGATCGGGAATGAGCAGTTCTTC. This sequence joins TRBV7-2 and TRBJ2-1, with 10 positions matching TRBD2. The CDR3 is made up of 16 amino acids. Trimming took 4 bases from V and 7 from J; bases not matched to a gene: 10. Per germline, CDR1 SGHTA and CDR2 FQGNSA.

The gene calls are TRBV14 and TRBJ1-2, with D possibly matching TRBD1 (6 bases). The CDR3 contains 14 residues. Deletions cut 4 bases from V and 3 bases from J, with 12 bases between. Looked up from germline, CDR1 is SGHDN and CDR2 is FVKESK. As DNA, the CDR3 is TGTGCCAGCAGCCCTATGACAGGACACTATGGCTACACCTTC. Its translation: CASSPMTGHYGYTF.

This chain links TRBV6-1 with TRBJ2-7, with TRBD1 identical over 9 bases. CDR1 MNHNS and CDR2 SASEGT come from the germline V gene. This CDR3 spans 15 amino acids. Trimming removed 1 base from V and 2 bases from J; junction bases left unmatched: 3. As DNA, the CDR3 is TGTGCCAGCAGTGAAGGGACAGGGGATCCCTACGAGCAGTACTTC. It codes for CASSEGTGDPYEQYF.

The chain links TRBV12-3 or TRBV12-4 to TRBJ2-1; D is perhaps TRBD1 (5 bases). V lost 5 bases and J lost 6, with 11 bases in between. CDR3 length: 13 amino acids. CDR3 DNA sequence: TGTGCCAGCAGTCCCATCAGGGTCAATGAGCAGTTCTTC. It codes for CASSPIRVNEQFF.

The V gene is TRBV9, the J gene TRBJ2-5, with TRBD2 matching over 10 bases. This CDR3 spans 14 amino acids. V gave up 2 bases and J gave up 4 bases; unmatched junction bases: 2. Germline V gene sequence: CDR1 SGDLS, CDR2 YYNGEE. CDR3 loop: CASSVGTSAETQYF. CDR3 sequence (DNA): TGTGCCAGCAGCGTCGGGACTAGCGCAGAGACCCAGTACTTC.

This clone occurred a few times. The rearrangement uses TRBV28 and TRBJ2-5; no firm D call. V was pared by 3 bases and J by 6 bases, with 5 bases between. The CDR3 loop spans 11 amino acids. Germline values: CDR1 MDHEN, CDR2 SYDVKM. For the CDR3, the DNA is TGTGCCAGCAGTTTCAGTCAGACCCAGTACTTC. The encoded protein is CASSFSQTQYF.

The CDR3 DNA follows: TGTGCCAGAAGCTTGGATTGCGGGGACTCCTACAATGAGCAGTTCTTC. Its translation is CARSLDCGDSYNEQFF. V is TRBV5-3 and J is TRBJ2-1, with D possibly TRBD2 on 6 matching bases. TRBV5-3 is labeled an ORF, and its function is uncertain. Trimming pared 0 bases from V and 0 bases from J, leaving 10 bases between. The CDR3 totals 16 residues.

J is TRBJ2-1 and V is TRBV7-3; D is perhaps TRBD1 (6 bases). The CDR3 consists of 14 residues. The V end lost 10 bases, the J end lost 2 bases, and 15 bases lay between the germline ends. CDR1 is SGHTA, CDR2 FQGTGA, per germline. The CDR3 nucleotides read TGTGCCAAAAACAGGGAAGACCCCTACAATGAGCAGTTCTTC. It yields the protein CAKNREDPYNEQFF.

This clone is a singleton in its sample. This chain links TRBV2 with TRBJ1-5; D unclear. Germline CDR1 reads SNHLY; CDR2 reads FYNNEI. The CDR3 extends over 14 amino acids. Trimming took off 4 bases at V and 3 bases at J, with 10 bases between the two ends. This chain's CDR3 is CASSVLRNNQPQHF. For the CDR3, the DNA is TGTGCCAGCAGTGTGCTGAGAAACAATCAGCCCCAGCATTTT.

This clone was recorded only once. The rearrangement joins TRBV7-9 to TRBJ2-1; TRBD1 agrees at 11 bases. V lost 5 bases to trimming and J lost 9 bases; unmatched junction nucleotides: 12. Per germline, CDR1 SEHNR and CDR2 FQNEAQ (reference sequence). The CDR3 runs to 16 residues. This CDR3 is CASSQRRDRGTGEQFF. CDR3 nucleotides: TGTGCCAGCAGCCAGAGGCGGGACAGGGGGACGGGTGAGCAGTTCTTC.

V is TRBV6-5 and J is TRBJ1-1; TRBD1 matches at 7 bases. CDR3 length: 14 amino acids. Germline lookup yields CDR1 MNHEY and CDR2 SVGAGI. Trimming took 11 bases from V and 11 from J; bases not matched to a gene: 20. CDR3 bases: TGTGCCTCCCGGGCTCCAAACGTCAGGGGGGCGGCTTTCTTT. It codes for CASRAPNVRGAAFF.